These T cell receptor beta chains were read from a single sample in a study of shared clonotypes between healthy human individuals. The method was immunoSEQ multiplex PCR; TCRdb's version includes in-frame clones alone and lacks a portion of them. The top ten hold around 2% of the sample, which has approximately 640,000 clones, 55% to 75% seen once. The sequenced material came from memory CD4+ T cells sorted from blood. Receptor source: a woman in her thirties in good health. Both conserved end residues are part of each CDR3. Fields, in order: CDR3 length, V gene, CDR3 protein.

10 TRBV21-1 CASLIYEQYF
13 TRBV28 CASSLGGVRPQHF
15 TRBV27 CASSWDRGDTGELFF
12 TRBV29-1 CSVHKGWQGQYF
15 TRBV15 CATSPRREGLNEQFF
17 TRBV15 CATSSGGTKKIHNEQFF
18 TRBV19 CASSIGGTSGAITDTQYF
14 TRBV4-1 CASSPIQGPYGYTF
15 TRBV7-2 CASSPGTGVGQPQHF
15 TRBV7-6 CASSRAPSNTGELFF
15 TRBV29-1 CSVFQGRSAGDTQYF
13 TRBV25-1 CATKGLAGNEQFF
15 TRBV27 CASSLSRDHIERGYF
16 TRBV5-1 CASSPGRGEMNTEAFF
15 TRBV18 CASSPLRQGKGEQFF
13 TRBV10-2 CASSELAGYEQYF
10 TRBV29-1 CSPSRETQYF
15 TRBV2 CASMGQPSSYNEQFF
13 TRBV19 CATGTEHTDTQYF
13 TRBV9 CASSVVGSIEQFF
16 TRBV6-6 CASSYSGLAGGYEQYF
16 TRBV5-4 CASSMSGRAVTGELFF
12 TRBV5-1 CASSLNFYEQYF
17 TRBV19 CASSRYPSGRAYNEQFF
18 TRBV4-1 CASSQDEGGRPYQETQYF
19 TRBV18 CASSPRQGAGQGVSDTQYF
15 TRBV5-1 CASSLVLADQETQYF
15 TRBV28 CASSFLTGVVNEQYF
13 TRBV27 CASGRLAFNEQFF
11 TRBV19 CASSMTGPYHF
16 TRBV19 CASSQGLAGPLNEQFF
13 TRBV18 CASSLGPVDTQYF
14 TRBV19 CASSRGTGKDEQFF
16 TRBV6-5 CASSYSQGGSKNEQFF
13 TRBV6-6 CASSYSMNTEAFF
13 TRBV7-9 CASSHGQGYGYTF
14 TRBV5-1 CASSLAHTTGELFF
19 TRBV29-1 CSVEGTSGSLVWTYNEQFF
14 TRBV19 CASSRGATTDTQYF
16 TRBV5-1 CASSLGLSSSYNEQFF
12 TRBV11-3 CASSLFYQPQHF
16 TRBV25-1 CASSESGTGTNQPQHF
15 TRBV18 CASSADRASTDTQYF
16 TRBV10-3 CAISESERARSYEQYF
16 TRBV7-7 CASSLGQASSGDTQYF
14 TRBV7-9 CASSSLRITGELFF
16 TRBV2 CASSAGLAGGAGIPYF
11 TRBV20-1 CSAGPSDTQYF
13 TRBV2 CASSLSGSDTQYF
17 TRBV7-2 CASSLNRETWANYGYTF